These T cell receptor beta chains were read from a single sample in a study of OX40 agonist ivuxolimab in advanced cancers. Sequenced by immunoSEQ multiplex PCR; TCRdb stores in-frame clones only, minus some. This table holds approximately 130,000 clones, just over 90% found once. This material consisted of CD4+ or CD8+ T cells sorted from blood, taken in a trial of the OX40 agonist ivuxolimab. The source of these receptors is an adult with an advanced solid tumor such as melanoma, head and neck, liver or kidney cancer. The CDR3 runs from the conserved cysteine through the conserved F or W. Fields, in order: CDR3 protein, CDR3 DNA, D gene, V gene, clone size, J gene. A D gene is named only where the DNA matches it firmly. Rows may omit the clone size; those that give it use once, few, many or a size class.

cdr3_aa: CASSLPRDRAGYGYTF
cdr3_nt: TGTGCCAGCAGCTTACCCCGGGACAGGGCCGGCTATGGCTACACCTTC
d_call: TRBD1
v_call: TRBV7-9
clone_size: .
j_call: TRBJ1-2

cdr3_aa: CASSPAGHLGDEQFF
cdr3_nt: TGTGCCAGCAGCCCAGCGGGACACTTGGGGGATGAGCAGTTCTTC
d_call: .
v_call: TRBV5-4
clone_size: .
j_call: TRBJ2-1

cdr3_aa: CASSRDWQPNYGYTF
cdr3_nt: TGTGCCAGTAGTAGGGATTGGCAGCCGAACTATGGCTACACCTTC
d_call: .
v_call: TRBV19
clone_size: .
j_call: TRBJ1-2

cdr3_aa: CASSDLRDTQEKLFF
cdr3_nt: TGTGCCAGTAGTGATCTTCGGGACACCCAGGAAAAACTGTTTTTT
d_call: .
v_call: TRBV19
clone_size: .
j_call: TRBJ1-4

cdr3_aa: CASSDQGGLSGNTIYF
cdr3_nt: TGTGCCAGCAGCGACCAGGGGGGTCTCTCTGGAAACACCATATATTTT
d_call: TRBD1
v_call: TRBV9
clone_size: .
j_call: TRBJ1-3

cdr3_aa: CASSLAAGPQGRGYTF
cdr3_nt: TGCGCCAGCAGCTTGGCGGCCGGGCCACAGGGCCGCGGCTACACCTTC
d_call: .
v_call: TRBV5-1
clone_size: .
j_call: TRBJ1-2

cdr3_aa: CASGLWGAGQDTQYF
cdr3_nt: TGTGCTAGTGGTTTATGGGGGGCAGGACAAGATACGCAGTATTTT
d_call: .
v_call: TRBV12-5
clone_size: .
j_call: TRBJ2-3

cdr3_aa: CASSYEQGASNQPQHF
cdr3_nt: TGTGCCAGCAGTTACGAACAGGGGGCATCAAATCAGCCCCAGCATTTT
d_call: TRBD1
v_call: TRBV6-6
clone_size: .
j_call: TRBJ1-5

cdr3_aa: CASSVEGQGGNEQFF
cdr3_nt: TGTGCCAGCAGCGTAGAGGGACAGGGGGGCAATGAGCAGTTCTTC
d_call: TRBD1
v_call: TRBV9
clone_size: .
j_call: TRBJ2-1

cdr3_aa: CASSQDLRSRGNTIYF
cdr3_nt: TGCGCCAGCAGCCAAGATTTGCGGAGCAGGGGAAACACCATATATTTT
d_call: .
v_call: TRBV4-1
clone_size: .
j_call: TRBJ1-3

cdr3_aa: CASSLVGTQNNEQFF
cdr3_nt: TGTGCCAGCAGCTTAGTAGGGACGCAGAACAATGAGCAGTTCTTC
d_call: .
v_call: TRBV7-2
clone_size: .
j_call: TRBJ2-1

cdr3_aa: CATGTGTNYGYTF
cdr3_nt: TGTGCCACCGGGACAGGCACTAACTATGGCTACACCTTC
d_call: TRBD1
v_call: TRBV10-3
clone_size: .
j_call: TRBJ1-2

cdr3_aa: CASSLPTETQYF
cdr3_nt: TGCGCCAGCAGCTTGCCAACGGAGACCCAGTACTTC
d_call: .
v_call: TRBV5-1
clone_size: .
j_call: TRBJ2-5

cdr3_aa: CASSELRDSQETQYF
cdr3_nt: TGTGCCAGCAGTGAGCTACGGGACTCCCAAGAGACCCAGTACTTC
d_call: .
v_call: TRBV25-1
clone_size: once
j_call: TRBJ2-5

cdr3_aa: CAWNGAYSYNEQFF
cdr3_nt: TGTGCCTGGAATGGGGCCTACTCCTACAATGAGCAGTTCTTC
d_call: .
v_call: TRBV30
clone_size: .
j_call: TRBJ2-1

cdr3_aa: CATTGTLNTEAFF
cdr3_nt: TGTGCAACAACCGGGACATTGAACACTGAAGCTTTCTTT
d_call: .
v_call: TRBV6-5
clone_size: .
j_call: TRBJ1-1

cdr3_aa: CASSASGGGNTIYF
cdr3_nt: TGTGCCAGCAGTGCCTCCGGTGGTGGAAACACCATATATTTT
d_call: .
v_call: TRBV25-1
clone_size: .
j_call: TRBJ1-3

cdr3_aa: CASSPRGGADSPHEQYF
cdr3_nt: TGTGCCAGCTCACCACGGGGGGGAGCGGACTCCCCCCACGAGCAGTACTTC
d_call: TRBD2
v_call: TRBV18
clone_size: .
j_call: TRBJ2-7

cdr3_aa: CASSSSGTGPPEQYF
cdr3_nt: TGTGCCAGCAGTTCATCCGGGACAGGGCCCCCCGAGCAGTACTTC
d_call: TRBD1
v_call: TRBV28
clone_size: .
j_call: TRBJ2-7

cdr3_aa: CASSLDRGLYEQYF
cdr3_nt: TGTGCCAGCAGTCTGGACAGGGGATTGTACGAGCAGTACTTC
d_call: TRBD1
v_call: TRBV5-6
clone_size: .
j_call: TRBJ2-7

cdr3_aa: CASSRGQAFEQYF
cdr3_nt: TGTGCCAGCAGTAGGGGACAGGCCTTCGAGCAGTACTTC
d_call: TRBD1
v_call: TRBV28
clone_size: .
j_call: TRBJ2-7

cdr3_aa: CASSVGRPEAFF
cdr3_nt: TGTGCCAGCAGTGTGGGGAGGCCTGAAGCTTTCTTT
d_call: .
v_call: TRBV28
clone_size: .
j_call: TRBJ1-1

cdr3_aa: CASSTNRVPPGEQYF
cdr3_nt: TGTGCCAGTAGTACGAACAGGGTCCCGCCAGGCGAGCAGTACTTC
d_call: .
v_call: TRBV19
clone_size: .
j_call: TRBJ2-7

cdr3_aa: CASSYGSYEQYF
cdr3_nt: TGTGCCAGTTCTTACGGCTCCTACGAGCAGTACTTC
d_call: .
v_call: TRBV18
clone_size: .
j_call: TRBJ2-7

cdr3_aa: CASSLEQTVYNEQFF
cdr3_nt: TGCGCCAGCAGCTTGGAGCAGACAGTTTACAATGAGCAGTTCTTC
d_call: .
v_call: TRBV5-1
clone_size: .
j_call: TRBJ2-1

cdr3_aa: CASSVGTTPYEQYF
cdr3_nt: TGTGCCAGCAGCGTAGGGACTACGCCCTACGAGCAGTACTTC
d_call: .
v_call: TRBV9
clone_size: .
j_call: TRBJ2-7

cdr3_aa: CASSPGGGSSEKLFF
cdr3_nt: TGTGCCAGCAGCCCCGGGGGGGGAAGTAGCGAAAAACTGTTTTTT
d_call: .
v_call: TRBV7-8
clone_size: .
j_call: TRBJ1-4

cdr3_aa: CASRWGTGELFF
cdr3_nt: TGTGCCAGCAGGTGGGGCACCGGGGAGCTGTTTTTT
d_call: .
v_call: TRBV5-5
clone_size: .
j_call: TRBJ2-2

cdr3_aa: CASSPIEREGYTF
cdr3_nt: TGTGCCAGCTCACCAATCGAGAGGGAAGGCTACACCTTC
d_call: .
v_call: TRBV18
clone_size: .
j_call: TRBJ1-2

cdr3_aa: CASSFTSGDSYEQYF
cdr3_nt: TGTGCCAGCAGCTTCACTAGCGGAGACTCCTACGAGCAGTACTTC
d_call: TRBD2
v_call: TRBV7-6
clone_size: .
j_call: TRBJ2-7

cdr3_aa: CASSSSGSSYEQYF
cdr3_nt: TGTGCCAGTAGCTCTAGCGGAAGCTCCTACGAGCAGTACTTC
d_call: TRBD2
v_call: TRBV19
clone_size: few
j_call: TRBJ2-7

cdr3_aa: CASSQGTSGANEQFF
cdr3_nt: TGTGCTAGCAGCCAAGGGACTAGCGGGGCGAATGAGCAGTTCTTC
d_call: TRBD2
v_call: TRBV7-7
clone_size: .
j_call: TRBJ2-1

cdr3_aa: CASSLVPSGRANTGELFF
cdr3_nt: TGTGCCAGCAGCTTAGTTCCTAGCGGGAGGGCCAACACCGGGGAGCTGTTTTTT
d_call: TRBD2
v_call: TRBV7-2
clone_size: .
j_call: TRBJ2-2

cdr3_aa: CASSVVGGRGTDTQYF
cdr3_nt: TGTGCCAGCAGCGTAGTGGGCGGGAGGGGCACAGATACGCAGTATTTT
d_call: TRBD2
v_call: TRBV9
clone_size: .
j_call: TRBJ2-3

cdr3_aa: CASSMDGKNTGELFF
cdr3_nt: TGTGCCAGCAGCATGGACGGGAAGAACACCGGGGAGCTGTTTTTT
d_call: .
v_call: TRBV5-4
clone_size: .
j_call: TRBJ2-2

cdr3_aa: CASSPRGTSDYSNQPQHF
cdr3_nt: TGTGCCAGCTCACCTCGGGGCACCTCAGATTATAGCAATCAGCCCCAGCATTTT
d_call: .
v_call: TRBV18
clone_size: .
j_call: TRBJ1-5